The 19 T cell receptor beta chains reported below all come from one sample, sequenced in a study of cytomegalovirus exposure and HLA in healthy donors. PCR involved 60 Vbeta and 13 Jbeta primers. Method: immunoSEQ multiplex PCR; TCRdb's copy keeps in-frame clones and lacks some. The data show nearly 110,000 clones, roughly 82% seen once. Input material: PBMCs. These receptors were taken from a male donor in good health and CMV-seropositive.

The CDR3 coding sequence is TGCAGCGTCGGCGGACAACCTTATGGCTACACCTTC. It yields the protein CSVGGQPYGYTF. This rearrangement joins TRBV29-1 to TRBJ1-2; TRBD1 might be the D (5 bases). The CDR3 extends over 12 amino acids. With 6 bases removed from V and 5 bases from J, the gap between germline ends came to 13 bases. Germline V gene lookup returns CDR1 SQVTM and CDR2 ANQGSEA.

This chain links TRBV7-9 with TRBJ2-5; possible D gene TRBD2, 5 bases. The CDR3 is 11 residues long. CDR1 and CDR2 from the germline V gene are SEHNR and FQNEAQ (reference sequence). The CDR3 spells CAAGERETQYF. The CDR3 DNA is TGTGCGGCGGGCGAACGAGAGACCCAGTACTTC.

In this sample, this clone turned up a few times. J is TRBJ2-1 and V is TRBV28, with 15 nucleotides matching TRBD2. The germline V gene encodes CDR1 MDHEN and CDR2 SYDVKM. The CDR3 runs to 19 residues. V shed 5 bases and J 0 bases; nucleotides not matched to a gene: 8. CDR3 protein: CASSPLGLAGGLSYNEQFF. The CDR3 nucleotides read TGTGCCAGCAGTCCCTTAGGACTAGCGGGGGGGCTCTCCTACAATGAGCAGTTCTTC.

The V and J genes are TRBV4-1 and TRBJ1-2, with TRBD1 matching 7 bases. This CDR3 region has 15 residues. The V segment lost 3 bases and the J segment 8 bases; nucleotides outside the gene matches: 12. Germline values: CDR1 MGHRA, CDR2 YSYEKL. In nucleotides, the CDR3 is TGCGCCAGCAGCCAGGCTCTCGGCGGGACAGTAGGCTACACCTTC. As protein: CASSQALGGTVGYTF.

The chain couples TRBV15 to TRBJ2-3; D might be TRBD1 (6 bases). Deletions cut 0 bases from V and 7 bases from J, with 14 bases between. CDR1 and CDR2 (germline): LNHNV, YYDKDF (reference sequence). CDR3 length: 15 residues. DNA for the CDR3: TGTGCCACCAGCAGAGATCTGGCAGGGACAAATACGCAGTATTTT. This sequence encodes CATSRDLAGTNTQYF.

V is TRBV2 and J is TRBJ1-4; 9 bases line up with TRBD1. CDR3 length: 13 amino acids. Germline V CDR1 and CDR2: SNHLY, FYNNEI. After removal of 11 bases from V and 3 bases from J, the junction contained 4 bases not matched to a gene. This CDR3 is CARRDRANEKLFF. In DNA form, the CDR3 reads TGTGCCCGAAGGGACAGGGCTAATGAAAAACTGTTTTTT.

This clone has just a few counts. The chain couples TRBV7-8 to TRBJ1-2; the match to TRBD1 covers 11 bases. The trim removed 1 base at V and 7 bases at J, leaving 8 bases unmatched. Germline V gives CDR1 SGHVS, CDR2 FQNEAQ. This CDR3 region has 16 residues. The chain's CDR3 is CASSLGPDRGRGGYTF. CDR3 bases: TGTGCCAGCAGCTTAGGACCGGACAGGGGGCGCGGTGGCTACACCTTC.

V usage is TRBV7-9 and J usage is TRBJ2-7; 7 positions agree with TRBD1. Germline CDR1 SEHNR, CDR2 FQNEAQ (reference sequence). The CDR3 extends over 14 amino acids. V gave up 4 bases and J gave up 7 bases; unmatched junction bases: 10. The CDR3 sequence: CASSSTGILEEQYF. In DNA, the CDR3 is TGTGCCAGCAGCTCGACAGGGATTTTGGAAGAGCAGTACTTC.

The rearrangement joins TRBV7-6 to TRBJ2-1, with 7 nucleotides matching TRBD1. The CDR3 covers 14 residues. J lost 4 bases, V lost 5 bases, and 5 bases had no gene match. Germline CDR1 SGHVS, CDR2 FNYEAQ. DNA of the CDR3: TGTGCCAGCAGCAATTGGACAGGTTACAATGAGCAGTTCTTC. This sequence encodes CASSNWTGYNEQFF.

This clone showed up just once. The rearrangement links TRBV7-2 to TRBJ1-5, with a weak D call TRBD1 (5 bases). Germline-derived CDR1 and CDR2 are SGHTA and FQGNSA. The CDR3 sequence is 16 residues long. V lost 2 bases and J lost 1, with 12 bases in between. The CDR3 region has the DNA TGTGCCAGCAGCTTATGGGGGGAGATGAGCAATCAGCCCCAGCATTTT. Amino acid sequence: CASSLWGEMSNQPQHF. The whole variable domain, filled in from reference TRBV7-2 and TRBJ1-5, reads GAGVSQSPSNKVTEKGKDVELRCDPISGHTALYWYRQSLGQGLEFLIYFQGNSAPDKSGLPSDRFSAERTGGSVSTLTIQRTQQEDSAVYLCASSLWGEMSNQPQHFGDGTRLSIL.

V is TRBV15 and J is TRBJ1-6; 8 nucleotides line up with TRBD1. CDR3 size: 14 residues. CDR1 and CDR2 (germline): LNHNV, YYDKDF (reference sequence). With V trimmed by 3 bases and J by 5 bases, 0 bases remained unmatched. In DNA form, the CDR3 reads TGTGCCACCAGCAGGGACAGGGATAATTCACCCCTCCACTTT. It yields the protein CATSRDRDNSPLHF. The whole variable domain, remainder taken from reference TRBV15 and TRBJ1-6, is DAMVIQNPRYQVTQFGKPVTLSCSQTLNHNVMYWYQQKSSQAPKLLFHYYDKDFNNEADTPDNFQSRRPNTSFCFLDIRSPGLGDTAMYLCATSRDRDNSPLHFGNGTRLTVT.

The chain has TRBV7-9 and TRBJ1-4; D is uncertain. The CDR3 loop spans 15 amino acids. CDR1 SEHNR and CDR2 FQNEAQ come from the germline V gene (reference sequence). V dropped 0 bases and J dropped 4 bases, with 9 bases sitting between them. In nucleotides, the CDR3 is TGTGCCAGCAGCTTAGCTCCCCAGCGTAATGAAAAACTGTTTTTT. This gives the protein CASSLAPQRNEKLFF.

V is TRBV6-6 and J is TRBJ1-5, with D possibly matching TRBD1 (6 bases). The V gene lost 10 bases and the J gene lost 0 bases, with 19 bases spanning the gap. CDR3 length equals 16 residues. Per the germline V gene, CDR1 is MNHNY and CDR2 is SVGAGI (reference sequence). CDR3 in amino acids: CATMNRDKDSNQPQHF. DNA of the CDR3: TGTGCCACCATGAACCGGGACAAAGATAGCAATCAGCCCCAGCATTTT.

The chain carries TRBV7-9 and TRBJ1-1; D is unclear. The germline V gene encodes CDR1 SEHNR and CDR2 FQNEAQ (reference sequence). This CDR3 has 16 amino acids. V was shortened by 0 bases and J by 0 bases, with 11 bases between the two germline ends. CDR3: CASSLAREFMNTEAFF. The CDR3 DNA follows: TGTGCCAGCAGCTTAGCGCGCGAGTTCATGAACACTGAAGCTTTCTTT. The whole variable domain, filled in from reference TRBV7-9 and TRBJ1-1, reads DTGVSQNPRHKITKRGQNVTFRCDPISEHNRLYWYRQTLGQGPEFLTYFQNEAQLEKSRLLSDRFSAERPKGSFSTLEIQRTEQGDSAMYLCASSLAREFMNTEAFFGQGTRLTVV.

CDR3 sequence: CASSRDGTGSSYEQYF. Written as DNA, the CDR3 is TGCGCCAGCAGCCGCGATGGGACAGGGAGCTCCTACGAGCAGTACTTC. The chain employs TRBV4-1 and TRBJ2-7, with TRBD1 identical over 9 bases. Germline V gene sequence: CDR1 MGHRA, CDR2 YSYEKL. The CDR3 is made up of 16 amino acids. V was clipped by 4 bases and J by 0 bases; unmatched bases: 7.

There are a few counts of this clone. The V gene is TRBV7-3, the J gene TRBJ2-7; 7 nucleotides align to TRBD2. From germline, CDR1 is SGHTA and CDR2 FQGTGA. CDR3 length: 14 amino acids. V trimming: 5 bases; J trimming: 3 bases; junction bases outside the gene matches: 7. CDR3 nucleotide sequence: TGTGCCAGCAGCCCCGGGGGGAATATCTACGAGCAGTACTTC. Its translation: CASSPGGNIYEQYF.

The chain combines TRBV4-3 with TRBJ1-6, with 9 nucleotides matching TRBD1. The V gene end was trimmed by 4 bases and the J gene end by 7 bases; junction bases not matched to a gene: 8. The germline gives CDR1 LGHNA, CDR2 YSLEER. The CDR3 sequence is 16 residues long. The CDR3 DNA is TGCGCCAGCAGCCTCGGTGGGGGACAGGGAAATTCACCCCTCCACTTT. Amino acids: CASSLGGGQGNSPLHF.

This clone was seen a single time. CDR3 sequence: CASSLRQGGNSPLHF. The CDR3, as DNA: TGTGCCAGCAGTTTACGGCAGGGCGGCAATTCACCCCTCCACTTT. The chain couples TRBV28 to TRBJ1-6, with a tentative D call TRBD1 (5 bases). The CDR3 covers 15 residues. V lost 2 bases and J lost 7, with 12 bases in between. Germline-derived CDR1 and CDR2 are MDHEN and SYDVKM.

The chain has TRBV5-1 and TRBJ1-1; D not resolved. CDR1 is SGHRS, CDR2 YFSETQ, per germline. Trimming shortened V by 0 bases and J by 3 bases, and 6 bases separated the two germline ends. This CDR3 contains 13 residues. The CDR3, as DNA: TGCGCCAGCAGCTTGGTTTCGGACACTGAAGCTTTCTTT. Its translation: CASSLVSDTEAFF.